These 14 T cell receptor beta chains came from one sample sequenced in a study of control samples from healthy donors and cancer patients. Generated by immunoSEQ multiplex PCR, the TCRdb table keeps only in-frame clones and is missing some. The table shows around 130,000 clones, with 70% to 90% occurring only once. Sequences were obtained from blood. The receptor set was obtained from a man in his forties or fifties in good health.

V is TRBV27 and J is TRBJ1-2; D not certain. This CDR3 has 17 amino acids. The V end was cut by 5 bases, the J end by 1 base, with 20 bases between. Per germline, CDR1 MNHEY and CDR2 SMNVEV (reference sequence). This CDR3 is CASSAMALTGLNYGYTF. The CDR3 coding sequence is TGTGCCAGCAGTGCTATGGCCCTTACTGGACTTAACTATGGCTACACCTTC.

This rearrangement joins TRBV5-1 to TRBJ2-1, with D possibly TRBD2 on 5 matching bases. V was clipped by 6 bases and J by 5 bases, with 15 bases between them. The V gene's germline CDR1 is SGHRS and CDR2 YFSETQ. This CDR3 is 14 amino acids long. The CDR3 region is CASKVGEPHNEQFF. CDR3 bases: TGCGCCAGCAAAGTGGGAGAGCCCCACAATGAGCAGTTCTTC.

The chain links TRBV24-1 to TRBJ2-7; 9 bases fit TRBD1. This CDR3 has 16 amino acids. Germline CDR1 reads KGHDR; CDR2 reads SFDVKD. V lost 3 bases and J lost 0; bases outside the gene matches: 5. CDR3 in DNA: TGTGCCACCAGTGATCCCGGACAGGGGCACTCCTACGAGCAGTACTTC. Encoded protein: CATSDPGQGHSYEQYF.

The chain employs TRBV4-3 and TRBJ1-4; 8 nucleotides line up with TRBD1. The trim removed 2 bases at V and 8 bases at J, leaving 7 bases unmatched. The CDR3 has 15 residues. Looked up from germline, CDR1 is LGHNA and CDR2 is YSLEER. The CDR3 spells CASSQLSGGWEKLFF. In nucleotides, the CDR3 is TGCGCCAGCAGCCAACTATCAGGGGGCTGGGAAAAACTGTTTTTT.

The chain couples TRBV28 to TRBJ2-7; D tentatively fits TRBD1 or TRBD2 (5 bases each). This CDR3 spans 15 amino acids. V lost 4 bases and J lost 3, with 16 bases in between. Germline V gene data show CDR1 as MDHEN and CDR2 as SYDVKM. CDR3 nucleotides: TGTGCCAGCAGTTCCCGAGGGGCGGACGGCTACGAGCAGTACTTC. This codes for CASSSRGADGYEQYF.

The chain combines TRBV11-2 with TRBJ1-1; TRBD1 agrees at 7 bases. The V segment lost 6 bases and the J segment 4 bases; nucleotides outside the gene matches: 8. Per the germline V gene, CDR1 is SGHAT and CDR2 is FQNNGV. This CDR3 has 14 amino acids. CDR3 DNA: TGTGCCAGCAGACCGAGGACAGGCAGCACTGAAGCTTTCTTT. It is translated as CASRPRTGSTEAFF.

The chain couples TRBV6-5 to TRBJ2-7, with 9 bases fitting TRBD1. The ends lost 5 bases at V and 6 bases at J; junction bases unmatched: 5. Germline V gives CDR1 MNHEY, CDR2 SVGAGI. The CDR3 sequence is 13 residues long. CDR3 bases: TGTGCCAGCAGTCTCCGGGACAGGGCCGAGCAGTACTTC. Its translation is CASSLRDRAEQYF.

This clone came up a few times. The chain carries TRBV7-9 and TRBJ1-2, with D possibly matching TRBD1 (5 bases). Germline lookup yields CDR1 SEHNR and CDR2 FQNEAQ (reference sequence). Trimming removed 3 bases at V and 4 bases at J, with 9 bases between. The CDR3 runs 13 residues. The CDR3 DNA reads TGTGCCAGCAGCTTGGCAGGGTTCTATGGCTACACCTTC. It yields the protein CASSLAGFYGYTF.

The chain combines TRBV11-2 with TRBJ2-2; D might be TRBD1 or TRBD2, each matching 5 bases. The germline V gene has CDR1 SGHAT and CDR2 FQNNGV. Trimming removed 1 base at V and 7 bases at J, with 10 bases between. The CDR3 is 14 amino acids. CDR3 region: CASSLGGAGGELFF. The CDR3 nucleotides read TGTGCCAGCAGCTTAGGAGGGGCGGGCGGGGAGCTGTTTTTT.

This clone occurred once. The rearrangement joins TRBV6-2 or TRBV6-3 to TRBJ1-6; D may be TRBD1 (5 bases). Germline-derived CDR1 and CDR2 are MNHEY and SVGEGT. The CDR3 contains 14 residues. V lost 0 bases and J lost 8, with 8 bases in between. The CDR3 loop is CASSYSGGYSPLHF. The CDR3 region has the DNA TGTGCCAGCAGTTACTCGGGGGGATATTCACCCCTCCACTTT.

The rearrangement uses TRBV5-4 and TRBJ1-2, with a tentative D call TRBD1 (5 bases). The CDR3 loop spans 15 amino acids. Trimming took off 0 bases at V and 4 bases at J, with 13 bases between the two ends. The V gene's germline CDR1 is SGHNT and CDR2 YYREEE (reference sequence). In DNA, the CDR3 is TGTGCCAGCAGCTTGGCCGGCAGGGTTCCCTATGGCTACACCTTC. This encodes CASSLAGRVPYGYTF.

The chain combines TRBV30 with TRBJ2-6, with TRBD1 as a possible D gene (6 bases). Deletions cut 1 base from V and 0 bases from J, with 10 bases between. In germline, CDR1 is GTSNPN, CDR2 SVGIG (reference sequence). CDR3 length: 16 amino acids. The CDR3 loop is CAWSDNRDSGANVLTF. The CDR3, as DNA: TGTGCCTGGAGTGACAACAGGGACTCTGGGGCCAACGTCCTGACTTTC.

The CDR3 coding sequence is TGTGCCAGCAGTGAAGCACCAGGGCGGGCCGAAGCTTTCTTT. This translates into CASSEAPGRAEAFF. J is TRBJ1-1 and V is TRBV6-1, with D possibly matching TRBD1 (5 bases). Trimming pared 0 bases from V and 8 bases from J, leaving 13 bases between. The CDR3 extends over 14 amino acids. In germline, CDR1 is MNHNS, CDR2 SASEGT.

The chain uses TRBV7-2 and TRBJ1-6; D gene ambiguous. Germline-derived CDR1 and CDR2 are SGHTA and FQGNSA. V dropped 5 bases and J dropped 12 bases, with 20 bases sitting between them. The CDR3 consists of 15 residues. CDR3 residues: CASSPPGPRSKPLHF. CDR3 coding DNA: TGTGCCAGCAGCCCCCCGGGCCCCCGTTCTAAACCCCTCCACTTT.